Shown below are 9 T cell receptor beta chains from a single sample sequenced in a study of regulatory T cells in long-lasting Graves disease. The time point denotes: persistent/refractory GD, antithyroid drugs over 5 years with positive TRAb. The TCR library was prepared using RNA isolated from PBMCs. Library construction for TCR beta used iRepertoire HTBI primers and Arm-PCR of CDR3 regions. TCRdb independently ran MiXCR on the multiplex PCR reads; one entry per CDR3 protein. The profile shows a few hundred thousand distinct CDR3 sequences, approximately 25% of them singletons. This sample comprised peripheral blood mononuclear cells (PBMCs), obtained when the disease was refractory, from a patient treated with antithyroid drugs. The receptor source for this set is a woman aged 40 to 55 with Graves disease.

V is TRBV10-1 and J is TRBJ1-1, with 7 positions matching TRBD1. V was pared by 4 bases and J by 3 bases, with 5 bases of the junction left unmatched. This CDR3 comprises 14 residues. In germline, CDR1 is WNHNN, CDR2 SYGVQD (reference sequence). CDR3 in amino acids: CASSGNTGDTEAFF. The CDR3 DNA is TGCGCCAGCAGTGGCAATACAGGGGACACTGAAGCTTTCTTT.

This clonotype has a handful of counts. The chain recombines TRBV5-1 with TRBJ1-1; TRBD1 matches 7 bases. CDR3 length: 16 residues. The V gene's germline CDR1 is SGHRS and CDR2 YFSETQ. The trim removed 3 bases at V and 1 base at J, leaving 9 bases unmatched. The CDR3 is CASSSVQGSKNTEAFF. DNA of the CDR3: TGCGCCAGCAGCTCGGTACAGGGGTCCAAGAACACTGAAGCTTTCTTT.

The CDR3 nucleotides read TGTGCCAGCAGCCAAGTAGGGGGAAGGGGTACTCCCTACGAGCAGTACTTC. It encodes CASSQVGGRGTPYEQYF. V and J are TRBV4-2 and TRBJ2-7; TRBD1 is a possible D gene (6 bases). The CDR3 covers 17 residues. Trimming stripped 1 base from V and 2 bases from J, with 18 bases between. Per germline, CDR1 LGHNA and CDR2 YNFKEQ.

This clonotype was detected many times. The J gene is TRBJ1-2, the V gene TRBV12-3 or TRBV12-4; TRBD1 is a possible D gene (5 bases). V lost 5 bases and J lost 7, with 11 bases in between. The CDR3 spans 12 residues. CDR3 in amino acids: CASSEGVSGYTF. The CDR3 DNA is TGTGCCAGCAGTGAAGGGGTTAGTGGCTACACCTTC.

There are a few counts of this clonotype. This chain joins TRBV7-2 and TRBJ2-7; TRBD2 matches 10 bases. This CDR3 comprises 14 residues. Germline-derived CDR1 and CDR2 are SGHTA and FQGNSA. With V trimmed by 6 bases and J by 7 bases, 9 bases remained unmatched. CDR3 nucleotide sequence: TGTGCCAGCAGAGCGGGAGGGCCTCAGGTGGAGCAGTACTTC. This translates into CASRAGGPQVEQYF. The full variable domain, rest sourced from reference TRBV7-2 and TRBJ2-7, is GAGVSQSPSNKVTEKGKDVELRCDPISGHTALYWYRQSLGQGLEFLIYFQGNSAPDKSGLPSDRFSAERTGGSVSTLTIQRTQQEDSAVYLCASRAGGPQVEQYFGPGTRLTVT.

This clonotype was found a few times. The chain links TRBV12-3 or TRBV12-4 to TRBJ2-2; TRBD1 agrees at 10 bases. The CDR3 runs to 13 residues. V shed 5 bases and J 6 bases; nucleotides not matched to a gene: 0. The CDR3 DNA reads as TGTGCCAGCAGTGGACAGGGGGCCGGGGAGCTGTTTTTT. Amino acid sequence: CASSGQGAGELFF.

This clonotype has more than one count but fewer than ten. The genes are TRBV29-1 and TRBJ2-3; 7 nucleotides agree with TRBD2. Looked up from germline, CDR1 is SQVTM and CDR2 is ANQGSEA. V lost 4 bases and J lost 5; bases outside the gene matches: 9. There are 14 residues in the CDR3. CDR3 residues: CSVARLALEDTQYF. In DNA form, the CDR3 reads TGCAGCGTTGCCCGACTAGCACTCGAAGATACGCAGTATTTT.

At least ten counts were recorded for this clonotype. The CDR3 DNA follows: TGTGCCAGCCTAGCGGTTGGGGACGAGCAGTACTTC. It translates to CASLAVGDEQYF. The gene calls are TRBV11-2 and TRBJ2-7; TRBD2 agrees at 7 bases. Germline CDR1 is SGHAT and CDR2 is FQNNGV. The CDR3 spans 12 residues. V dropped 8 bases and J dropped 5; count of bases not matched to a gene: 6.

In this sample, this clonotype turned up a few times. The chain links TRBV10-2 to TRBJ1-5; D uncertain. Looked up from germline, CDR1 is WSHSY and CDR2 is SAAADI. The CDR3 consists of 13 residues. V was trimmed by 2 bases and J by 0 bases, leaving 2 bases between them. CDR3 sequence (DNA): TGCGCCAGCAGTGAGAATAGCAATCAGCCCCAGCATTTT. Translated: CASSENSNQPQHF.